A single T cell receptor beta chain is shown here with its context. This sample is part of a study of blood T cell repertoires in COVID-19. Study context: Italy, Spain and the United States were the sources of the convalescent and acute COVID-19 samples. The cDNA or gDNA used as material had been derived from T cells, B-cell-depleted T cells, or PBMCs.

How the authors handled the data: Reference gene primer amplification gave estimated nucleated cell counts. Only in-frame clones appear in the TCRdb table, and some are missing; sequencing was by immunoSEQ multiplex PCR. That table furnishes V, J and clone size, whereas the DNA furnished D and trimming. Here the sample spans 83,000 or so clones, approximately 82% being singletons. Trimming stripped 0 bases from V and 5 bases from J, with 9 bases between. CDR1 SGHTA and CDR2 FQGNSA come from the germline V gene. The CDR3 consists of 14 residues. The rearrangement links TRBV7-2 to TRBJ2-3, with D maybe TRBD2 (6 bases). The sample comprised peripheral blood. The sequence was obtained from a human donor in a cohort sampled during active COVID-19. As DNA, the CDR3 is TGTGCCAGCAGCTTAGCGCTCGGGGGAGATACGCAGTATTTT. This gives the protein CASSLALGGDTQYF.